This T cell receptor (beta chain) was captured by sequencing in a study of T cell responses to AZD1222 COVID-19 vaccine. Study-level points and caveats: Epitopes outside B.1.351 and B.1.1.7 mutated regions reportedly drew nearly half of spike TCRs.

Data came from immunoSEQ multiplex PCR; TCRdb stores just in-frame clones and leaves some out. This repertoire shows 130,000 to 150,000 clones, about 86% found once; its top ten account for 5% to 5.5%. The CDR3 consists of 20 residues. V lost 5 bases and J lost 1; bases outside the gene matches: 19. The germline CDR1 and CDR2 sequences are SGHNT and YENEEA. Details on this clone: Its antigen remains unknown.

The source of this sequence is an adult who received the AZD1222 COVID-19 vaccine. The V call is TRBV11-3, the J call TRBJ2-3, with 9 bases identical to TRBD1. This sample comprised peripheral blood, obtained 28 days after the second AZD1222 dose. The CDR3 sequence is CASSETHAGTGTLGTDTQYF. DNA for the CDR3: TGTGCCAGCAGCGAAACTCACGCCGGGACAGGGACGTTAGGCACAGATACGCAGTATTTT.